This T cell receptor beta chain was retrieved from a study of OX40 agonist ivuxolimab in advanced cancers. General study points: CD4+ and CD8+ blood T cells expanded clonally by week 6 at 0.1 to 3.0 mg/kg.

This table comes from immunoSEQ multiplex PCR, and its TCRdb copy is limited to in-frame clones, with some not included. The table has almost 90,000 clones, roughly 90% seen once; the top ten hold 0.71%. On this clone: Its target is unknown.

The CDR3 covers 16 residues. The germline V gene has CDR1 SGHVS and CDR2 FNYEAQ. V was pared by 2 bases and J by 3 bases, with 6 bases of the junction left unmatched. The rearrangement uses TRBV7-6 and TRBJ2-3, with 9 bases identical to TRBD2. The sequencing used CD4+ or CD8+ T cells sorted from blood, collected in a trial of the OX40 agonist ivuxolimab. The TCR sequence derives from an adult with an advanced solid tumor such as melanoma, head and neck, liver or kidney cancer. The CDR3 bases are TGTGCCAGCAGCTTAACGGGACTAGCATTGACAGATACGCAGTATTTT. It is translated as CASSLTGLALTDTQYF.